This T cell receptor (beta chain) was sequenced for a study of cytomegalovirus exposure and HLA in healthy donors. Notes on the study in general: Both high specificity and high sensitivity reportedly marked the classifier's diagnosis of cytomegalovirus status.

As to this clone: Its antigen is as yet unknown.

TCRdb's table, derived via immunoSEQ multiplex PCR, lists solely in-frame clones and lacks some. The data show more than 85,000 clones, almost 90% seen once. The V gene's germline CDR1 is MDHEN and CDR2 SYDVKM. V gave up 2 bases and J gave up 5 bases, with 18 bases separating them. CDR3 length: 16 amino acids. The chain links TRBV28 to TRBJ2-5; D possibly corresponds to TRBD1 (7 bases). Source material: PBMCs. This TCR was recovered from a woman between 18 and 29 years old in good health and CMV-seronegative. The CDR3 region has the DNA TGTGCCAGCAGTTTAAAGAGTTGGAGGGGGCGGGAGACCCAGTACTTC. Protein sequence: CASSLKSWRGRETQYF. Together with reference TRBV28 and TRBJ2-5, the CDR3 gives the full variable domain: DVKVTQSSRYLVKRTGEKVFLECVQDMDHENMFWYRQDPGLGLRLIYFSYDVKMKEKGDIPEGYSVSREKKERFSLILESASTNQTSMYLCASSLKSWRGRETQYFGPGTRLLVL.